The 32 T cell receptor beta chains reported below all come from one sample, sequenced in a study of T-cell memory formation after mild COVID-19. One entry per CDR3 protein, called by TCRdb with MiXCR from the 5' RACE reads. The sample consists of hundreds of thousands of distinct CDR3 sequences, roughly 18% of them appearing once. Specimen: PBMCs or a T cell subset sorted from them (not recorded which). The receptors were gathered from an adult woman who had mild COVID-19 (a few samples of this study predate the infection). Cell type and time point are not known.

The gene calls are TRBV4-2 and TRBJ2-7; 7 bases are shared with TRBD1. The J segment lost 3 bases and the V segment lost 0 bases, leaving 8 bases of the junction unmatched. The CDR3 consists of 16 residues. CDR1 and CDR2 (germline): LGHNA, YNFKEQ. The CDR3 region has the DNA TGTGCCAGCAGCCAAGATCTTAGAGGGGGCGTCTACGAGCAGTACTTC. It translates to CASSQDLRGGVYEQYF.

This clonotype was counted at least ten times. The CDR3 DNA sequence: TGTGCCACCAGTGATTTGTCCTATGGGGTTACTGAGCAGTTCTTC. Amino acids: CATSDLSYGVTEQFF. This chain connects TRBV24-1 to TRBJ2-1; D remains ambiguous. This CDR3 has 15 residues. The germline V gene has CDR1 KGHDR and CDR2 SFDVKD. V lost 0 bases and J 9 bases, leaving 14 bases between the germline ends.

This clonotype was detected a few times. V and J are TRBV24-1 and TRBJ2-2, with D possibly matching TRBD1 (6 bases). CDR3 size: 16 residues. Trimming removed 1 base at V and 4 bases at J, with 12 bases between. CDR1 and CDR2 from the germline V gene are KGHDR and SFDVKD. The CDR3 sequence: CATSDLNRVSTGELFF. Written as DNA, the CDR3 is TGTGCCACCAGTGATTTAAACAGGGTTAGCACCGGGGAGCTGTTTTTT.

This sequence joins TRBV29-1 and TRBJ2-3; D not resolved. The CDR3 is 14 amino acids. Germline CDR1 SQVTM, CDR2 ANQGSEA. Trimming left V 4 bases short and J 5 bases short, with 16 bases between. CDR3 sequence reads: CSVVFSGSIDTQYF. DNA for the CDR3: TGCAGCGTTGTTTTTTCCGGGTCTATAGATACGCAGTATTTT.

This chain joins TRBV7-2 and TRBJ2-1, with TRBD2 matching 8 bases. V trimming: 1 base; J trimming: 0 bases; junction bases outside the gene matches: 2. Looked up from germline, CDR1 is SGHTA and CDR2 is FQGNSA. CDR3 length equals 16 residues. The CDR3 loop is CASSLGLAYSYNEQFF. Written as DNA, the CDR3 is TGTGCCAGCAGCTTAGGACTAGCGTACTCCTACAATGAGCAGTTCTTC.

The chain combines TRBV7-2 with TRBJ2-7, with no clear D. Germline CDR1 SGHTA, CDR2 FQGNSA. V was shortened by 5 bases and J by 2 bases, with 10 bases between the two germline ends. CDR3 size: 13 residues. The CDR3 DNA reads as TGTGCCAGCAGCGAGGTCGGAGCCTACGAGCAGTACTTC. It codes for CASSEVGAYEQYF.

A few counts support this clonotype. The chain joins TRBV9 to TRBJ2-5; D gene unclear. The germline V gene has CDR1 SGDLS and CDR2 YYNGEE. Trimming removed 1 base from V and 2 bases from J, with 6 bases in between. The CDR3 runs 13 residues. The CDR3, as DNA: TGTGCCAGCAGCGTATCCAGACAAGAGACCCAGTACTTC. As protein: CASSVSRQETQYF.

V usage is TRBV4-1 and J usage is TRBJ2-3, with D uncertain. The CDR3 is made up of 15 amino acids. Germline lookup yields CDR1 MGHRA and CDR2 YSYEKL. V lost 5 bases, J lost 2 bases, and 14 bases lay in between. In DNA form, the CDR3 reads TGCGCCAGCAGCGATAGGGTGACGAACACAGATACGCAGTATTTT. This sequence encodes CASSDRVTNTDTQYF.

CDR3 coding DNA: TGTGCCAGCAGCGATCGGACTAGCGGGGGATTGACAGATACGCAGTATTTT. This gives the protein CASSDRTSGGLTDTQYF. The chain links TRBV5-4 to TRBJ2-3, with TRBD2 identical over 13 bases. Germline V lookup: CDR1 SGHNT, CDR2 YYREEE (reference sequence). The V and J ends lost 4 bases and 3 bases, in that order; junction bases with no gene match: 8. The CDR3 covers 17 residues. Combining the CDR3 with reference TRBV5-4 and TRBJ2-3 gives the whole variable domain ETGVTQSPTHLIKTRGQQVTLRCSSQSGHNTVSWYQQALGQGPQFIFQYYREEENGRGNFPPRFSGLQFPNYSSELNVNALELDDSALYLCASSDRTSGGLTDTQYFGPGTRLTVL.

This clonotype was seen a few times. The V gene is TRBV4-1, the J gene TRBJ2-7; 10 nucleotides line up with TRBD1. The CDR3 covers 17 residues. From germline, CDR1 is MGHRA and CDR2 YSYEKL. V lost 4 bases, J lost 3 bases, and 12 bases stayed unmatched. For the CDR3, the DNA is TGCGCCAGCAGCCCCCGTGCCGGACAGGGGGAACTCTACGAGCAGTACTTC. This sequence encodes CASSPRAGQGELYEQYF.

The chain recombines TRBV6-1 with TRBJ2-7; D may be TRBD1 (6 bases). With 3 bases removed from V and 0 bases from J, the gap between germline ends came to 9 bases. Germline V lookup: CDR1 MNHNS, CDR2 SASEGT. The CDR3 is made up of 14 amino acids. DNA for the CDR3: TGTGCCAGCAGTGATGGGACACCCTCCTACGAGCAGTACTTC. Protein product: CASSDGTPSYEQYF.

The V call is TRBV27, the J call TRBJ2-1; 12 nucleotides line up with TRBD2. V was clipped by 2 bases and J by 9 bases; unmatched bases: 2. Germline V lookup: CDR1 MNHEY, CDR2 SMNVEV (reference sequence). The CDR3 runs to 14 residues. In DNA form, the CDR3 reads TGTGCCAGCAGTTTAGGACTAGCGGGAAGTGAGCAGTTCTTC. This codes for CASSLGLAGSEQFF.

This clonotype showed up just a few times. V and J are TRBV18 and TRBJ2-3; 7 bases fit TRBD1. V lost 1 base to trimming and J lost 5 bases; unmatched junction nucleotides: 6. The CDR3 has 15 amino acids. Germline lookup yields CDR1 KGHSH and CDR2 LQKENI. The CDR3 DNA follows: TGTGCCAGCTCACCACAGGGGGCAGGTGGAGATACGCAGTATTTT. This translates into CASSPQGAGGDTQYF.

The rearrangement uses TRBV4-2 and TRBJ2-3, with D maybe TRBD2 (6 bases). The CDR3 totals 14 residues. V lost 0 bases and J lost 8, with 12 bases in between. The germline CDR1 and CDR2 sequences are LGHNA and YNFKEQ. The CDR3 region is CASSQEEGFGTQYF. The CDR3 DNA reads TGTGCCAGCAGCCAAGAGGAGGGCTTTGGTACGCAGTATTTT.

This chain links TRBV7-9 with TRBJ2-1; 9 bases match TRBD2. The V gene's germline CDR1 is SEHNR and CDR2 FQNEAQ (reference sequence). Unmatched junction bases numbered 1, after V lost 1 base and J lost 9 bases. The CDR3 loop spans 13 amino acids. The CDR3 nucleotides read TGTGCCAGCAGCTTAGTAGCGGGGGTTGAGCAGTTCTTC. Translation: CASSLVAGVEQFF.

V usage is TRBV15 and J usage is TRBJ2-1, with no clear D. Trimming took off 3 bases at V and 0 bases at J, with 12 bases between the two ends. Germline V gene sequence: CDR1 LNHNV, CDR2 YYDKDF (reference sequence). This CDR3 region has 16 residues. CDR3 residues: CATSRVTVSSYNEQFF. As DNA, the CDR3 is TGTGCCACCAGCAGGGTTACAGTGAGCTCCTACAATGAGCAGTTCTTC.

The CDR3, as DNA: TGCGCCAGCAGCTTGCAGGGGGTCACTGAAGCTTTCTTT. Residues: CASSLQGVTEAFF. The chain has TRBV5-1 and TRBJ1-1, with 7 bases matching TRBD1. Germline CDR1 and CDR2: SGHRS and YFSETQ. CDR3 length equals 13 residues. With 1 base clipped from V and 4 bases from J, the junction kept 1 base outside the gene matches. Using reference TRBV5-1 and TRBJ1-1 for the parts outside the CDR3, the full variable domain is KAGVTQTPRYLIKTRGQQVTLSCSPISGHRSVSWYQQTPGQGLQFLFEYFSETQRNKGNFPGRFSGRQFSNSRSEMNVSTLELGDSALYLCASSLQGVTEAFFGQGTRLTVV.

This clonotype was seen many times. The V gene is TRBV21-1, the J gene TRBJ2-7; TRBD2 is the table's D call and was not checked against the DNA. TRBV21-1 counts as a pseudogene. The length of the CDR3 is 17 residues. CDR3 protein: CASSSNKEGRGHYEQYF. The CDR3 coding sequence is TGTGCCAGCAGCTCTAACAAGGAGGGACGAGGACACTACGAGCAGTACTTC.

The rearrangement joins TRBV20-1 to TRBJ2-3, with 14 nucleotides matching TRBD2. Trimming at V came to 6 bases and at J to 7 bases, leaving 21 bases not matched to a gene. Germline lookup yields CDR1 DFQATT and CDR2 SNEGSKA (reference sequence). The CDR3 has 19 residues. CDR3: CSARSSGTSGGDPLYTQYF. The CDR3 nucleotides are TGCAGTGCGAGGAGCTCCGGGACTAGCGGGGGAGACCCATTATATACGCAGTATTTT.

This clonotype was counted between two and nine times. A junction boundary mismatches the germline segment, possibly from a read error. The J gene is TRBJ2-3, the V gene TRBV11-3, with TRBD2 matching over 8 bases. This CDR3 is built from 17 residues. Germline loops: CDR1 SGHNT, CDR2 YENEEA. DNA for the CDR3: TGTGCCAGCAGCTCTGGATCTATAGCGGGAAGCAGAGATACGCAGTATTTT. This sequence encodes CASSSGSIAGSRDTQYF.

V is TRBV20-1 and J is TRBJ2-7, with D maybe TRBD2 (6 bases). The V gene's germline CDR1 is DFQATT and CDR2 SNEGSKA (reference sequence). The V and J ends lost 6 bases and 2 bases respectively, with 11 bases between them. This CDR3 spans 12 amino acids. The CDR3 coding sequence is TGCAGTGCCCAGTCGGGGGCCTACGAGCAGTACTTC. It encodes CSAQSGAYEQYF.

In its sample, this clonotype was seen many times. The CDR3 DNA sequence: TGCAGCGTTGTGACAGGGTTTAACACCGGGGAGCTGTTTTTT. As protein: CSVVTGFNTGELFF. This chain uses TRBV29-1 with TRBJ2-2; 7 bases line up with TRBD1. The CDR3 runs 14 residues. The ends lost 4 bases at V and 2 bases at J; junction bases unmatched: 4. Germline V gene sequence: CDR1 SQVTM, CDR2 ANQGSEA.

This clonotype was seen a few times. This rearrangement joins TRBV11-2 to TRBJ2-2, with D perhaps TRBD2 (6 bases). The CDR3 runs to 15 residues. Germline CDR1 is SGHAT and CDR2 is FQNNGV. Trimming pared 5 bases from V and 3 bases from J, leaving 13 bases between. The CDR3, as DNA: TGTGCCAGCAGCCGCGGAGGGGTAGACACCGGGGAGCTGTTTTTT. This gives the protein CASSRGGVDTGELFF.

V gene TRBV13 combines with J gene TRBJ2-7; D gene ambiguous. The V end lost 8 bases, the J end lost 2 bases, and 13 bases lay between the germline ends. This CDR3 is built from 13 residues. Germline V gives CDR1 PRHDT, CDR2 FYEKMQ (reference sequence). CDR3 region: CASGLGRAYEQYF. Written as DNA, the CDR3 is TGTGCCAGCGGGCTGGGTAGGGCCTACGAGCAGTACTTC.

This clonotype was counted only a few times. This chain uses TRBV6-2 or TRBV6-3 with TRBJ2-2; 9 bases are shared with TRBD2. Germline V gene sequence: CDR1 MNHEY, CDR2 SVGEGT. The length of the CDR3 is 17 residues. V dropped 3 bases and J dropped 0; count of bases not matched to a gene: 5. CDR3 coding DNA: TGTGCCAGCAGTTATAGGCTAGCGGGATCGAACACCGGGGAGCTGTTTTTT. Protein: CASSYRLAGSNTGELFF.

V gene TRBV5-6 combines with J gene TRBJ2-7; D uncertain. The CDR3 has 17 residues. Germline-derived CDR1 and CDR2 are SGHDT and YYEEEE. V lost 2 bases and J 1 base, leaving 19 bases between the germline ends. The DNA for the CDR3 is TGTGCCAGCAGCTTAGCCCACGCAGAGAAACAGTCCTACGAGCAGTACTTC. Its protein is CASSLAHAEKQSYEQYF.

This clonotype has only a few counts. The junction departs from the called germline gene at one end, perhaps through a read error. This chain connects TRBV7-2 to TRBJ2-7; 14 nucleotides align to TRBD2. The CDR3 has 14 residues. In germline, CDR1 is SGHTA, CDR2 FQGNSA. The CDR3 nucleotides read TGTGCCAGCAGCCAGGGACTAGCGGGAGACGAGCGGTACTTC. Protein product: CASSQGLAGDERYF.

The genes are TRBV7-4 and TRBJ1-5; D is perhaps TRBD1 (6 bases). The V end lost 5 bases, the J end lost 9 bases, and 20 bases lay between the germline ends. This CDR3 region has 15 residues. Germline lookup yields CDR1 SGHVT and CDR2 SQSDAQ. The CDR3 loop reads CASSPRGHRGRPQHF. CDR3 coding DNA: TGTGCCAGCAGCCCGAGGGGACACCGAGGGAGGCCCCAGCATTTT.

The chain is built from TRBV4-3 and TRBJ2-5; the D gene is possibly TRBD1 (7 bases). Germline V gives CDR1 LGHNA, CDR2 YSLEER. CDR3 length: 18 residues. The germline V and J ends were trimmed by 0 bases and 5 bases, with 22 bases remaining between them. CDR3 amino acids: CASSQDAGTARRMETQYF. The CDR3 nucleotides read TGCGCCAGCAGCCAAGACGCGGGGACAGCCAGAAGAATGGAGACCCAGTACTTC.

The sample holds a few counts of this clonotype. This chain uses TRBV18 with TRBJ1-2; the D is unclear. Germline CDR1 reads KGHSH; CDR2 reads LQKENI. V lost 2 bases, J lost 3 bases, and 7 bases lay in between. The CDR3 has 13 amino acids. DNA of the CDR3: TGTGCCAGCTCACCAGAGAGGGACTATGGCTACACCTTC. It codes for CASSPERDYGYTF.

The chain combines TRBV12-3 or TRBV12-4 with TRBJ2-7, with a tentative D call TRBD1 (5 bases). This CDR3 has 14 amino acids. Trimming shortened V by 3 bases and J by 5 bases, and 14 bases separated the two germline ends. The chain's CDR3 is CASSFRQGGDEQYF. CDR3 sequence (DNA): TGTGCCAGCAGTTTTAGGCAGGGTGGCGACGAGCAGTACTTC.

This clonotype came up a few times. The chain has TRBV5-1 and TRBJ2-7, with 8 bases aligning to TRBD1. The CDR3 covers 14 residues. V dropped 4 bases and J dropped 3; count of bases not matched to a gene: 6. The germline CDR1 and CDR2 sequences are SGHRS and YFSETQ. CDR3: CASSKTGEGYEQYF. CDR3 bases: TGCGCCAGCAGCAAGACAGGGGAAGGCTACGAGCAGTACTTC. Variable domain in full (rest from reference TRBV5-1 and TRBJ2-7): KAGVTQTPRYLIKTRGQQVTLSCSPISGHRSVSWYQQTPGQGLQFLFEYFSETQRNKGNFPGRFSGRQFSNSRSEMNVSTLELGDSALYLCASSKTGEGYEQYFGPGTRLTVT.